These T cell receptor beta chains were read from a single sample in a study of OX40 agonist ivuxolimab in advanced cancers. Sequencing used immunoSEQ multiplex PCR; TCRdb keeps in-frame clones, though not all of them. The table records tens of thousands of clones, 82% of them present only once. This material consisted of CD4+ or CD8+ T cells sorted from blood, taken in a trial of the OX40 agonist ivuxolimab. Receptor source: an adult with an advanced solid tumor such as melanoma, head and neck, liver or kidney cancer. The CDR3 runs from the conserved cysteine through the conserved F or W. A D gene is named only where the DNA matches it firmly. Clone sizes are given selectively: once, few, many, or a class where the clone is expanded.

v_gene	abundance	j_gene	d_gene	CDR3aa	CDR3nt
TRBV5-1	.	TRBJ1-3	.	CASSLDPSGNTIYF	TGCGCCAGCAGCTTGGACCCTTCTGGAAACACCATATATTTT
TRBV4-3	once	TRBJ1-6	.	CASSQGSGPYNSPLHF	TGCGCCAGCAGCCAAGGCTCTGGGCCTTATAATTCACCCCTCCACTTT
TRBV5-5	.	TRBJ2-7	TRBD2	CASSWGLATYEQYF	TGTGCCAGCAGCTGGGGACTAGCTACCTACGAGCAGTACTTC
TRBV19	.	TRBJ2-7	TRBD2	CASSIAPGGEQYF	TGTGCCAGTAGTATAGCCCCGGGGGGGGAGCAGTACTTC
TRBV5-1	.	TRBJ2-2	.	CASSLAVGGTNTGELFF	TGCGCCAGCAGCTTGGCCGTCGGCGGGACGAACACCGGGGAGCTGTTTTTT
TRBV7-6	few	TRBJ1-5	.	CASSLGYGGGQPQHF	TGTGCCAGCAGCTTAGGTTACGGCGGGGGACAGCCCCAGCATTTT
TRBV19	.	TRBJ2-1	.	CASSTGGGFGRRPGGEQFF	TGTGCCAGTAGTACAGGGGGCGGTTTCGGCCGAAGGCCGGGGGGTGAGCAGTTCTTC
TRBV19	few	TRBJ2-5	TRBD2	CASSMRLAGLQETQYF	TGTGCCAGTAGTATGAGACTAGCGGGACTCCAAGAGACCCAGTACTTC
TRBV19	.	TRBJ2-7	TRBD2	CASSMGLAPYEQYF	TGTGCCAGTAGTATGGGACTAGCACCTTACGAGCAGTACTTC
TRBV28	.	TRBJ2-1	.	CASSEPGTVYNEQFF	TGTGCCAGCAGCGAACCCGGGACCGTCTACAATGAGCAGTTCTTC
TRBV6-1	.	TRBJ2-1	TRBD2	CASNMGLAGVSEQFF	TGTGCCAGCAATATGGGACTAGCGGGAGTAAGCGAGCAGTTCTTC
TRBV29-1	.	TRBJ1-1	.	CSVYDTNTEAFF	TGCAGCGTTTACGACACGAACACTGAAGCTTTCTTT
TRBV10-3	.	TRBJ2-5	.	CAISKGEETQYF	TGTGCCATCAGTAAAGGGGAGGAGACCCAGTACTTC
TRBV18	.	TRBJ2-7	.	CASSRDRNSYEQYF	TGTGCCAGCTCACGCGACAGGAACTCCTACGAGCAGTACTTC
TRBV9	.	TRBJ2-3	.	CASSVGLGGTDTQYF	TGTGCCAGCAGCGTAGGTCTGGGGGGCACAGATACGCAGTATTTT
TRBV2	.	TRBJ2-7	.	CASSEVVGVGPLEQYF	TGTGCCAGCAGTGAAGTGGTGGGAGTGGGACCCCTCGAGCAGTACTTC
TRBV14	.	TRBJ2-7	.	CASSQGRLLSYEQYF	TGTGCCAGCAGCCAAGGGCGACTTTTATCCTACGAGCAGTACTTC
TRBV6-4	few	TRBJ1-1	.	CASSDGGGFMNTEAFF	TGTGCCAGCAGTGACGGCGGGGGCTTCATGAACACTGAAGCTTTCTTT
TRBV7-2	few	TRBJ2-5	TRBD2	CASRVGLAGLYQETQYF	TGTGCCAGCAGAGTTGGACTAGCGGGACTTTACCAAGAGACCCAGTACTTC
TRBV27	.	TRBJ1-6	.	CASSTGNSPLHF	TGTGCCAGCAGCACAGGGAACTCACCCCTCCACTTT
TRBV30	.	TRBJ2-5	.	CAWTPGALETQYF	TGTGCCTGGACGCCAGGGGCGCTGGAGACCCAGTACTTC
TRBV7-2	once	TRBJ1-2	.	CASSSPTATYGYTF	TGTGCCAGCAGCTCCCCGACAGCTACCTATGGCTACACCTTC
TRBV18	few	TRBJ2-1	.	CASSPGRNNEQFF	TGTGCCAGCTCACCGGGTCGTAACAATGAGCAGTTCTTC
TRBV9	.	TRBJ2-3	.	CASSSLGEIGADTQYF	TGTGCCAGCAGCAGCTTAGGGGAGATCGGCGCAGATACGCAGTATTTT
TRBV10-3	.	TRBJ2-5	TRBD1	CAITNRQGKPGETQYF	TGTGCCATCACCAATCGACAGGGAAAGCCCGGGGAGACCCAGTACTTC
TRBV6-1	.	TRBJ1-5	TRBD1	CASSGGQTNQPQHF	TGTGCCAGCAGTGGGGGACAGACTAATCAGCCCCAGCATTTT
TRBV7-2	.	TRBJ1-1	.	CASSPSSLNTEAFF	TGTGCCAGCAGCCCCTCCAGCTTGAACACTGAAGCTTTCTTT
TRBV5-1	.	TRBJ2-1	TRBD1	CASSSGTGHENEQFF	TGCGCCAGCAGTTCTGGGACAGGACACGAGAATGAGCAGTTCTTC
TRBV7-9	.	TRBJ2-1	.	CASSLAQGTLGDEQFF	TGTGCCAGCAGCTTAGCGCAAGGGACCTTAGGCGATGAGCAGTTCTTC
TRBV6-6	.	TRBJ1-5	.	CASSYLTASSNQPQHF	TGTGCCAGCAGTTACTTGACAGCCAGTTCAAATCAGCCCCAGCATTTT
TRBV9	.	TRBJ2-2	.	CASSVRTGELFF	TGTGCCAGCAGCGTGCGCACCGGGGAGCTGTTTTTT
TRBV2	.	TRBJ2-1	.	CACGKSSYNEQFF	TGTGCTTGCGGGAAAAGCTCCTACAATGAGCAGTTCTTC
TRBV7-9	few	TRBJ2-1	TRBD2	CASSPPGLAEYNEQFF	TGTGCCAGCAGCCCTCCGGGACTAGCGGAATACAATGAGCAGTTCTTC
TRBV18	.	TRBJ1-1	.	CASSPPMGLYTEAFF	TGTGCCAGCTCACCCCCCATGGGGTTGTACACTGAAGCTTTCTTT
TRBV2	.	TRBJ1-2	.	CASSVRPGYTF	TGTGCCAGCAGTGTTCGACCTGGCTACACCTTC
TRBV9	.	TRBJ2-1	.	CASSSDSSFSYNEQFF	TGTGCCAGCAGCTCCGACTCCTCTTTTTCCTACAATGAGCAGTTCTTC
TRBV2	.	TRBJ2-3	TRBD1	CASSGDRWSDTQYF	TGTGCCAGCAGTGGGGACAGGTGGTCAGATACGCAGTATTTT
TRBV7-2	.	TRBJ2-4	.	CASSFSTNSQNIQYF	TGTGCCAGCAGCTTTAGCACTAACAGCCAAAACATTCAGTACTTC
TRBV5-1	.	TRBJ2-1	TRBD2	CASSSSSGSSYNEQFF	TGCGCCAGCAGCTCCTCCAGCGGGAGCTCCTACAATGAGCAGTTCTTC
TRBV7-9	.	TRBJ2-3	.	CASRLPGSLQTDTQYF	TGTGCCAGCAGGCTACCGGGATCTCTCCAAACAGATACGCAGTATTTT
TRBV9	.	TRBJ2-7	TRBD1	CASSVGGTGAEEQYF	TGTGCCAGCAGCGTAGGGGGGACAGGCGCGGAAGAGCAGTACTTC
TRBV5-1	.	TRBJ1-6	TRBD1	CASSLQGADSPLHF	TGCGCCAGCAGCTTGCAGGGGGCCGATTCACCCCTCCACTTT
TRBV7-9	.	TRBJ1-1	.	CASSLGGLGAFF	TGTGCCAGCAGCTTAGGAGGACTTGGAGCTTTCTTT
TRBV21-1	.	TRBJ2-3	.	CASSKLKYTDTQYF	TGTGCCAGCAGCAAACTTAAATACACAGATACGCAGTATTTT
TRBV7-2	.	TRBJ2-4	.	CASSGLKNIQYF	TGTGCCAGCAGCGGACTCAAAAACATTCAGTACTTC
TRBV4-1	.	TRBJ2-5	TRBD2	CASSQGLADQETQYF	TGCGCCAGCAGCCAGGGACTAGCGGATCAAGAGACCCAGTACTTC
TRBV13	.	TRBJ1-1	TRBD1	CASSATGFDPEPFF	TGTGCCAGCAGCGCGACAGGGTTCGACCCTGAACCTTTCTTT
TRBV11-2	once	TRBJ2-1	.	CASSPITRIGEQFF	TGTGCCAGCAGCCCGATCACTAGGATAGGGGAGCAGTTCTTC
TRBV4-1	.	TRBJ1-1	.	CASSQEKEGLNTEAFF	TGCGCCAGCAGCCAAGAAAAAGAAGGGTTGAACACTGAAGCTTTCTTT
TRBV5-8	.	TRBJ2-3	.	CASSPGPRTQYF	TGTGCCAGCAGCCCTGGCCCGAGGACGCAGTATTTT